The 10 T cell receptor beta chains below were found in one sample sequenced in a study of blood T cells in healthy people across ages. A J-beta primer mix and a sample-barcoded 5' primer were used in a second PCR of about 6 to 12 cycles. One entry per CDR3 protein results from TCRdb running MiXCR on the 5' RACE reads. The table has 650,000 to 1,000,000 distinct CDR3 sequences, roughly 35% seen once. Source material: blood. These receptors were collected from a man aged 18-30 years in good health.

This clonotype was counted many times. J is TRBJ2-5 and V is TRBV5-1; TRBD1 agrees at 9 bases. V was pared by 3 bases and J by 5 bases, with 5 bases of the junction left unmatched. The germline gives CDR1 SGHRS, CDR2 YFSETQ. CDR3 size: 14 residues. The CDR3 coding sequence is TGCGCCAGCAGCTCAACAGGGGGCGGTGAGACCCAGTACTTC. Protein: CASSSTGGGETQYF.

The chain links TRBV9 to TRBJ1-2; TRBD1 matches 12 bases. V shed 2 bases and J 8 bases; nucleotides not matched to a gene: 7. The CDR3 is 15 amino acids. The germline CDR1 and CDR2 sequences are SGDLS and YYNGEE. The CDR3 DNA is TGTGCCAGCAGCGTCGGGACAGGGGGCTTGGAGGGCTACACCTTC. Its protein product is CASSVGTGGLEGYTF.

The sample holds a few counts of this clonotype. The V and J genes are TRBV7-9 and TRBJ1-6; D might be TRBD1 (5 bases). Trimming took 6 bases from V and 2 from J, leaving 17 bases between them. This CDR3 has 17 amino acids. Germline loops: CDR1 SEHNR, CDR2 FQNEAQ (reference sequence). CDR3 protein: CASSLTALGTYNSPLHF. CDR3 sequence (DNA): TGTGCCAGCAGTCTGACAGCCCTTGGAACCTATAATTCACCCCTCCACTTT.

CDR3 DNA: TGTGCCAGCAGAAATAGTCTTTATAGCAATCAGCCCCAGCATTTT. Residues: CASRNSLYSNQPQHF. The V call is TRBV3-1, the J call TRBJ1-5, with D hard to call. The CDR3 totals 15 residues. Trimming stripped 6 bases from V and 0 bases from J, with 12 bases between. Germline V lookup: CDR1 LGHDT, CDR2 YNNKEL (reference sequence).

This rearrangement joins TRBV7-2 to TRBJ1-5; D gene uncertain. The germline V gene encodes CDR1 SGHTA and CDR2 FQGNSA. This CDR3 comprises 13 residues. Trimming pared 0 bases from V and 7 bases from J, leaving 7 bases between. The CDR3 protein is CASSLAADQPQHF. Written as DNA, the CDR3 is TGTGCCAGCAGCTTAGCGGCCGACCAGCCCCAGCATTTT.

The V and J genes are TRBV4-2 and TRBJ1-4; D is undetermined. The ends were cut back, 0 bases at V and 0 bases at J, with 14 bases in the middle. Per the germline V gene, CDR1 is LGHNA and CDR2 is YNFKEQ. CDR3 length: 18 residues. CDR3 coding DNA: TGTGCCAGCAGCCAAGAATCCCCAGGCGTTACAACTAATGAAAAACTGTTTTTT. This translates into CASSQESPGVTTNEKLFF.

This clonotype was picked up a small number of times. The chain recombines TRBV7-9 with TRBJ2-3; D not certain. The CDR3 length is 16 residues. V was cut by 1 base and J by 2 bases, with 13 bases left in between. Germline V lookup: CDR1 SEHNR, CDR2 FQNEAQ (reference sequence). In DNA form, the CDR3 reads TGTGCCAGCAGCTTAGACGTGTTAGGAACCACAGATACGCAGTATTTT. Translating it yields CASSLDVLGTTDTQYF.

This chain uses TRBV24-1 with TRBJ2-2; possibly TRBD1 for D (5 bases). The CDR3 runs 14 residues. Trimming left V 1 base short and J 6 bases short, with 8 bases between. Germline-derived CDR1 and CDR2 are KGHDR and SFDVKD. CDR3 nucleotides: TGTGCCACCAGTGATTTAGACAGCGCCGGGGAGCTGTTTTTT. The encoded protein is CATSDLDSAGELFF.

This clonotype was recorded many times. V gene TRBV20-1 combines with J gene TRBJ1-1, with D possibly matching TRBD1 (6 bases). The germline V gene encodes CDR1 DFQATT and CDR2 SNEGSKA (reference sequence). Trimming removed 4 bases from V and 1 base from J, with 16 bases in between. The CDR3 extends over 15 amino acids. The CDR3 bases are TGCAGTGCTATTGCGGGGGCGCGGACGAACACTGAAGCTTTCTTT. Amino acids: CSAIAGARTNTEAFF.

This clonotype was recorded only once. The chain recombines TRBV29-1 with TRBJ2-7; D gene ambiguous. Germline CDR1 SQVTM, CDR2 ANQGSEA. The CDR3 runs to 11 residues. V was clipped by 7 bases and J by 1 base, with 8 bases between them. The CDR3 here is CSGKDSYEQYF. In DNA, the CDR3 is TGCAGCGGTAAAGATTCCTACGAGCAGTACTTC.